This note documents a single TCR beta chain sequence. Germline V gene data show CDR1 as LGHNA and CDR2 as YNFKEQ. CDR3 length equals 15 residues. Trimming shortened V by 0 bases and J by 6 bases, and 12 bases separated the two germline ends. Original data processing: It was from reference gene primer amplification that nucleated cell counts were estimated. TCRdb's copy holds only in-frame clones and misses some; the assay was immunoSEQ multiplex PCR. The V and J calls and the clone size are those of that table, but D and trimming were determined from the DNA. The sample contains about 250,000 clones, approximately 85% of which appear only once. This entry comes from a study of blood T cell repertoires in COVID-19. Whole-study context: PBMCs, B-cell-depleted T cells, or T cells provided the cDNA or gDNA that made up the material.

Sequenced input: peripheral blood. The rearrangement links TRBV4-2 to TRBJ2-1; D remains ambiguous. The sequence was obtained from a woman aged 80 or older with COVID-19, enrolled during active disease. The CDR3 DNA sequence: TGTGCCAGCAGCCAAGATTTGGGCTCGTTCAATGAGCAGTTCTTC. Amino acid sequence: CASSQDLGSFNEQFF.